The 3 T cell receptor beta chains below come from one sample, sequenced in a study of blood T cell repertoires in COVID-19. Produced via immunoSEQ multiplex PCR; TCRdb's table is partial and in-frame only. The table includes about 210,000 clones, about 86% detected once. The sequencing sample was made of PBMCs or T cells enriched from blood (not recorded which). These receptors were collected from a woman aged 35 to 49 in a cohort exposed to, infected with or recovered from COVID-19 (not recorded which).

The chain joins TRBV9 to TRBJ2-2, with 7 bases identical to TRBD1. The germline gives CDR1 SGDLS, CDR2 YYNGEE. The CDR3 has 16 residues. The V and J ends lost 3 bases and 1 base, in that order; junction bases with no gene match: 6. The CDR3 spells CASSARQGRNTGELFF. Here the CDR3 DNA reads TGTGCCAGCAGCGCCAGACAGGGAAGGAACACCGGGGAGCTGTTTTTT.

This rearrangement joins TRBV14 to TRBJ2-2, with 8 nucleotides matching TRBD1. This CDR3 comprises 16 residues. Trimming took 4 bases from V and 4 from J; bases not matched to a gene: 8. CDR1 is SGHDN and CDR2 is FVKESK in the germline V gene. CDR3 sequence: CASSPLDRVGTGELFF. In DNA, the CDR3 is TGTGCCAGCAGCCCTCTGGACAGGGTTGGCACCGGGGAGCTGTTTTTT.

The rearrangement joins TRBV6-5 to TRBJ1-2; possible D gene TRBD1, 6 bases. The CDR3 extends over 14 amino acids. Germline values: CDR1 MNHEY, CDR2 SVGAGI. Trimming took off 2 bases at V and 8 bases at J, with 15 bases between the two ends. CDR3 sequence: CASSYDTGSVGYTF. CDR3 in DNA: TGTGCCAGCAGTTACGATACAGGGTCAGTAGGCTACACCTTC.